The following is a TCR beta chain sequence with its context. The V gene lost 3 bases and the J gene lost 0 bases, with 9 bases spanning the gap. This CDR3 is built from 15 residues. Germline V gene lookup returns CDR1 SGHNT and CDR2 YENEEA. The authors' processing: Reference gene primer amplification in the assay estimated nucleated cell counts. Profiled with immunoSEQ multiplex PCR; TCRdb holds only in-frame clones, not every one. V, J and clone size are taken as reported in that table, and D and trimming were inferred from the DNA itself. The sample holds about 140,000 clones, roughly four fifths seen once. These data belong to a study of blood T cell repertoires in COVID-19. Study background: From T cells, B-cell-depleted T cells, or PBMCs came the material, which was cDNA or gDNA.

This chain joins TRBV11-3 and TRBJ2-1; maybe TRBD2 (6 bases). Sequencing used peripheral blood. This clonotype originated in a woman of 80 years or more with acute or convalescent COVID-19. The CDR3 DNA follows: TGTGCCAGCAGCTTCTCTAGCGCCTCCTACAATGAGCAGTTCTTC. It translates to CASSFSSASYNEQFF.